This T cell receptor (beta chain) was observed in a study of cytomegalovirus exposure and HLA in healthy donors. Across the whole study: An analysis done earlier identified approximately 120 million unique TCR beta sequences from around 180 million T cells. Study outcomes and limitations: Reports indicated that the classifier achieved high specificity and sensitivity in diagnosing cytomegalovirus status. Association of approximately 18,000 TCR beta sequences with HLA alleles was found at 0.05 false discovery rate in a later analysis. More clonal expansion characterized HLA-associated TCR beta chains than equally common others in a later analysis.

CDR1 is SGHRS, CDR2 YFSETQ, per germline. Trimming removed 0 bases from V and 3 bases from J, with 6 bases in between. The CDR3 has 13 residues. As to this clone: Its antigen is unknown.

A multiplex PCR was run with 60 Vbeta primers and 13 Jbeta primers. Profiling relied on immunoSEQ multiplex PCR, and the TCRdb table lists in-frame clones only, not all of them. The profile shows about 190,000 clones, over 80% of them singletons. Sequencing was carried out using PBMCs. V usage is TRBV5-1 and J usage is TRBJ2-5; the D is unclear. This receptor was taken from a man aged 25 to 40 in good health and CMV-seronegative. The CDR3 nucleotides read TGCGCCAGCAGCTTGGATTTAAAAGAGACCCAGTACTTC. It specifies CASSLDLKETQYF.